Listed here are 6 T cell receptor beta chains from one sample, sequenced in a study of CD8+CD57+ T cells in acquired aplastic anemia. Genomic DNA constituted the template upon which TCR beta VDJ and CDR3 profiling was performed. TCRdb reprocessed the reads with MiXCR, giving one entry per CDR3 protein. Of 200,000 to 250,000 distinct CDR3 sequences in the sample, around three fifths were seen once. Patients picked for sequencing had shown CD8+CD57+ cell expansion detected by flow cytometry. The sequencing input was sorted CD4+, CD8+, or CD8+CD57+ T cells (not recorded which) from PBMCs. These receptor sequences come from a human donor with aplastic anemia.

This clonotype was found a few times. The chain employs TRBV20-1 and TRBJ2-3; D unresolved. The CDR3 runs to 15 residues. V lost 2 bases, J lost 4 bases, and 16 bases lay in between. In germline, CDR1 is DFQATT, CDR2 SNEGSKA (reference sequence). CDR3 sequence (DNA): TGCAGTGCTAGACTGAGTCGAGGTAGGGCAGATACGCAGTATTTT. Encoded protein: CSARLSRGRADTQYF.

CDR3 DNA sequence: TGTGCCAGACAGGGAAGGACCGGGGAGCTGTTTTTT. This translates into CARQGRTGELFF. The gene calls are TRBV2 and TRBJ2-2; D possibly corresponds to TRBD1 (6 bases). V lost 9 bases to trimming and J lost 5 bases, with 10 bases between them. Germline V gives CDR1 SNHLY, CDR2 FYNNEI. The CDR3 has 12 residues.

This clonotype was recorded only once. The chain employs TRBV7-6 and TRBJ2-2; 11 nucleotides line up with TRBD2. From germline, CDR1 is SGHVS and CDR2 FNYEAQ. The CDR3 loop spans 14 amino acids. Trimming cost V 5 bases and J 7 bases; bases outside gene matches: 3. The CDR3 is CASSKLAGDGELFF. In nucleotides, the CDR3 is TGTGCCAGCAGCAAACTAGCGGGAGACGGGGAGCTGTTTTTT.

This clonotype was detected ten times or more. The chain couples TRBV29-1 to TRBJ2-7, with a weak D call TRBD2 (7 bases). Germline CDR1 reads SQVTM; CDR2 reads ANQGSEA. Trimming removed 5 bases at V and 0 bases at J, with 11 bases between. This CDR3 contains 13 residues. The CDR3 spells CSVKGGGSYEQYF. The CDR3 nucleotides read TGCAGCGTTAAGGGGGGGGGCTCCTACGAGCAGTACTTC.

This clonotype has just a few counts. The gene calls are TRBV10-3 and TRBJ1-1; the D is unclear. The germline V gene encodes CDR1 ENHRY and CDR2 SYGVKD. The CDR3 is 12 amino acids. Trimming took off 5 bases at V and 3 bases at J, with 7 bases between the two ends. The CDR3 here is CAISWTHTEAFF. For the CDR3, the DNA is TGTGCCATCAGTTGGACCCACACTGAAGCTTTCTTT.

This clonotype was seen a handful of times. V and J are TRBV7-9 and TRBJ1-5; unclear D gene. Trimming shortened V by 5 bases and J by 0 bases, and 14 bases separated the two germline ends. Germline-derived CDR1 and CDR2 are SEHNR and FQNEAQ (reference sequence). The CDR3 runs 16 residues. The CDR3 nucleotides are TGTGCCAGCAGCCATTCAAGTGACTTTAGCAATCAGCCCCAGCATTTT. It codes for CASSHSSDFSNQPQHF.